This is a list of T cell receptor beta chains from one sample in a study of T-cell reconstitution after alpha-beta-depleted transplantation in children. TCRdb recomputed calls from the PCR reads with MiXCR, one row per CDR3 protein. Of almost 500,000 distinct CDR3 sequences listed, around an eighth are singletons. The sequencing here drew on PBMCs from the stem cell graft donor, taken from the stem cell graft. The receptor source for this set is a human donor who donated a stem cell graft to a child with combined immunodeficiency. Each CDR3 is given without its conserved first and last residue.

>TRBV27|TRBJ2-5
ASSSGLVEY
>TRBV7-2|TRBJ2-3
ASSFLQSTDTQY
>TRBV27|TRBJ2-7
ASSGTSSYEQY
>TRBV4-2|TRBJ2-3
ASSPHPGGIRRAPPGTDTQY
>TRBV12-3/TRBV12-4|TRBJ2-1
ASGHSYNEQF
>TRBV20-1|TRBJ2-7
SARVLGKDYEQY
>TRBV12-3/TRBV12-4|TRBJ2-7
ASSLRSGSANEQY
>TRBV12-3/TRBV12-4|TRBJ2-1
ASSRGTRQNEQF
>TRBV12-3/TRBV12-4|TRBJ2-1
ASSPVTGAHNEQF
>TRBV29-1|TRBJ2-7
SVEDAPRPAGGSYEQY
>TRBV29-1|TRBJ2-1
SVVGLAGGNEQF
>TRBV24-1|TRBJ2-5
ATSDPRQGIEETQY
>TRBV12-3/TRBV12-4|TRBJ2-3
ASSSLAGQAQY
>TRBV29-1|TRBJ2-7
SVGGGVY
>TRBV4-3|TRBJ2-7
ASSQGGLAGDEQY
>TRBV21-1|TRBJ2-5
ASTAGEFGQETQY
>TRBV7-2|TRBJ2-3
ASRITGGSDTQY
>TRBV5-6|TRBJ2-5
ASSSGTGSRG
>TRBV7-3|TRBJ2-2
ASSLILGRELF
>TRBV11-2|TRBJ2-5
ASSLEIGGYETQY
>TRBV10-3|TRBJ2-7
AISESYPASGRTEQY
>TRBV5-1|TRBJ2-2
ASSPESGGNTGELF
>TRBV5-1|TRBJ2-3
ASSGRVPDSSTDTQY
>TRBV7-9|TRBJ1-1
ASKGVGDTEAF
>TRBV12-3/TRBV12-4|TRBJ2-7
ASSLGTGVREQY
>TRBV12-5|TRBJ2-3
ASGLARGDRVITDTQY
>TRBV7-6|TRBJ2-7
ASSSDEGPYEQY
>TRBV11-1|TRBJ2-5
ASSPKGLAGGPSLTQY
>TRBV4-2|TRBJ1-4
ASSLDLDGSNEKLF
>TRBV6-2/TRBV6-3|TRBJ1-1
ASKTPFKMNTEAF
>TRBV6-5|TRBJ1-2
ASSYTRDRGFGYT
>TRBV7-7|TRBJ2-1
ASSLAPGLAYNEQF
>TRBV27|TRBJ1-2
ASSIAGTAGYGYT
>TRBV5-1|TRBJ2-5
ASSLDTGGRKTQY
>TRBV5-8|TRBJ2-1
ASSLGGHLSGSA
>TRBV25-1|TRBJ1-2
ASSKDGNYGYT
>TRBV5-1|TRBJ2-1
ASSLTSSGSHEQF
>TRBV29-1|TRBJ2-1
SVATLAGIYNEQF
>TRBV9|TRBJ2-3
ASSVRAGPRTDTQY
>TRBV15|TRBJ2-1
ATSGWTMYNEQF
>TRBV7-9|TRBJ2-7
ASSWDRVEQY
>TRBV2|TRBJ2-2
ASKRQKNTGELF
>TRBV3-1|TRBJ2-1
ASSHWPTEFYNEQF
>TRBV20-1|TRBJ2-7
SASARPPYEQY
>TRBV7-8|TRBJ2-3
ASSFSRGSTDTQY
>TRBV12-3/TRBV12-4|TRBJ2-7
ASSPGGVRNYEQY
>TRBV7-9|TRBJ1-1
ASSLTGMEAF
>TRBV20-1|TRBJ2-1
SATEQGYVF
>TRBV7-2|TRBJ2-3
ASSLGRATDTQY
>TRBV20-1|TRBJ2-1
CARDLSGGGNNEQF
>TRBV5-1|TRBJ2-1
ASSLVLAGGPSSSYNEQF
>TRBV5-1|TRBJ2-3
ASSSRGFDGTDTQY
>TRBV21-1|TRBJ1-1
ASSKVMRGMNTEAF
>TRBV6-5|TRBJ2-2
ASSCSEYTGELF
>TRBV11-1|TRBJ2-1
ASSWTENEQF
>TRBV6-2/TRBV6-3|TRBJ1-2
ASRPPDRLSYT
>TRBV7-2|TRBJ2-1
ASSLAVGEQF